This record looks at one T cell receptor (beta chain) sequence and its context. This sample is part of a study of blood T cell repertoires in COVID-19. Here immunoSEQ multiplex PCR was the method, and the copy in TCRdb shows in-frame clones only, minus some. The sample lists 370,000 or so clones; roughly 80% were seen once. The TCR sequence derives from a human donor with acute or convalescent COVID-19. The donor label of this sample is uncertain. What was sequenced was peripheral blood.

The CDR3 coding sequence is TGTGCCAGCACCCAGGGGGCTGAGGGCTACACCTTC. This gives the protein CASTQGAEGYTF. The chain combines TRBV2 with TRBJ1-2, with TRBD1 matching over 8 bases. This CDR3 is built from 12 residues. Trimming at V came to 7 bases and at J to 8 bases, leaving 6 bases not matched to a gene. Germline V lookup: CDR1 SNHLY, CDR2 FYNNEI.